This T cell receptor (beta chain) was found in a study of vaccination effects on CD4 cells after COVID-19. Findings and caveats of the study: Early post-infection timepoints were absent, and convalescent patients were few. Just 1 of 255 vaccine-induced clones in healthy recipients was cross-reactive.

ViraFEST expansion of antigen-specific CD4+ T cells with viral peptide pools preceded sequencing. Following culture for approximately ten days, CD4+ T cells were isolated. Each participant was given two doses of one vaccine (BNT162b2 or mRNA-1273). Sequenced by immunoSEQ multiplex PCR; TCRdb stores in-frame clones only, minus some. This sample yields 80,000 to 95,000 clones, of which around four fifths are seen a single time; roughly 1.2% belongs to the top ten. Concerning this clone: Its target is not known.

This specimen consisted of CD4+ T cells from PBMCs cultured with HCoV-OC43 spike peptides, obtained after COVID-19 vaccination. The subset was: HCoV-OC43 spike overlapping peptide pool stimulation. This TCR was recovered from a human donor who received a COVID-19 vaccine.

The CDR3 bases are TGTGCCAGCAGCTTAGTGGGGCCGGGACAGGGGCGCACCGGGGAGCTGTTTTTT. It encodes CASSLVGPGQGRTGELFF. J is TRBJ2-2 and V is TRBV13; 10 bases are a match to TRBD1. The CDR3 covers 18 residues. The ends lost 1 base at V and 4 bases at J; junction bases unmatched: 9. Per the germline V gene, CDR1 is PRHDT and CDR2 is FYEKMQ (reference sequence).